The entry below describes one T cell receptor beta chain. Germline CDR1 SNHLY, CDR2 FYNNEI. The CDR3 is 16 amino acids. The V and J ends lost 1 base and 5 bases respectively, with 15 bases between them. Authors' processing steps: Quantification of nucleated cells was approximated via reference gene primer amplification. Libraries were prepared by immunoSEQ multiplex PCR; TCRdb keeps only in-frame clonotypes and omits some of them. Clone size and V and J calls were adopted from that table, with D and trimming inferred from the DNA. The data show some 200,000 clones, 82% seen once. This record belongs to a study of blood T cell repertoires in COVID-19. Across the whole study: In each case, the material was cDNA or gDNA derived from T cells, B-cell-depleted T cells, or PBMCs.

The sequencing input was peripheral blood. V and J are TRBV2 and TRBJ2-1, with D unresolved. The source is a woman aged 40 to 50 with acute or convalescent COVID-19. The DNA of the CDR3 is TGTGCCAGCAGTGAAGTACTTTCGAGGATCCACAATGAGCAGTTCTTC. This encodes CASSEVLSRIHNEQFF.